The 13 T cell receptor beta chains reported below all come from one sample, sequenced in a study of T-cell memory formation after mild COVID-19. TCRdb itself ran the 5' RACE reads through MiXCR, one entry per CDR3 protein. Of tens of thousands of distinct CDR3 sequences detected, less than 8% appear once; the ten largest clones hold 0.81%. The sample comprised PBMCs or a T cell subset sorted from them (not recorded which). The receptors derive from an adult who had mild COVID-19 (a few samples of this study predate the infection). Cell type and time point are not known.

There are a few counts of this clonotype. V and J are TRBV11-1 and TRBJ2-2, with unresolved D. Trimming shortened V by 3 bases and J by 0 bases, and 8 bases separated the two germline ends. CDR1 and CDR2 from the germline V gene are SGHAT and FQDESV (reference sequence). This CDR3 has 15 amino acids. CDR3 in DNA: TGTGCCAGCAGCTTCCCGGGTTCGAACACCGGGGAGCTGTTTTTT. It is translated as CASSFPGSNTGELFF.

This clonotype was counted between two and nine times. V usage is TRBV6-1 and J usage is TRBJ2-3; 11 bases are shared with TRBD2. CDR3 length: 15 amino acids. Germline assignment: CDR1 MNHNS and CDR2 SASEGT. V lost 7 bases and J lost 4; bases outside the gene matches: 7. CDR3 sequence (DNA): TGTGCCAGCAATAGCGGGGGGGCCGGGGCAGATACGCAGTATTTT. Translating gives CASNSGGAGADTQYF.

This clonotype was observed a handful of times. The V call is TRBV19, the J call TRBJ1-5; 9 nucleotides line up with TRBD1. V shed 6 bases, J shed 7 bases, and the junction held 4 bases outside the gene matches. This CDR3 has 13 residues. Looked up from germline, CDR1 is LNHDA and CDR2 is SQIVND (reference sequence). CDR3 amino acids: CASSGTGQQPQHF. CDR3 in DNA: TGTGCCAGTAGCGGGACAGGGCAGCAGCCCCAGCATTTT.

This clonotype was found many times. The V and J genes are TRBV5-1 and TRBJ2-3; 9 nucleotides agree with TRBD1. The junction had 3 bases not matched to a gene; V was cut back by 2 bases and J by 2 bases. Germline CDR1 and CDR2: SGHRS and YFSETQ. The CDR3 is 15 residues long. CDR3 amino acids: CASSFGTGHTDTQYF. The CDR3 nucleotides are TGCGCCAGCAGCTTCGGGACAGGGCACACAGATACGCAGTATTTT.

This clonotype occurred many times. V is TRBV9 and J is TRBJ2-7; D remains ambiguous. CDR3 length: 13 amino acids. Germline CDR1 reads SGDLS; CDR2 reads YYNGEE. Trimming pared 0 bases from V and 7 bases from J, leaving 11 bases between. DNA for the CDR3: TGTGCCAGCAGCGTAGTACCAGAGAGTGAGCAGTACTTC. Residues: CASSVVPESEQYF. Drawing the rest from reference TRBV9 and TRBJ2-7, the complete variable domain is DSGVTQTPKHLITATGQRVTLRCSPRSGDLSVYWYQQSLDQGLQFLIQYYNGEERAKGNILERFSAQQFPDLHSELNLSSLELGDSALYFCASSVVPESEQYFGPGTRLTVT.

This clonotype was picked up many times. V and J are TRBV7-9 and TRBJ2-7; no clear D. The CDR3 consists of 13 residues. Trimming pared 3 bases from V and 4 bases from J, leaving 10 bases between. Germline CDR1 and CDR2: SEHNR and FQNEAQ (reference sequence). The CDR3 DNA reads as TGTGCCAGCAGCTTCGAAAGAGAATACGAGCAGTACTTC. It translates to CASSFEREYEQYF.

The sample holds many counts of this clonotype. The chain uses TRBV11-3 and TRBJ2-2, with TRBD2 as a possible D gene (5 bases). The CDR3 spans 17 residues. Germline lookup yields CDR1 SGHNT and CDR2 YENEEA. Trimming pared 1 base from V and 3 bases from J, leaving 15 bases between. CDR3 amino acids: CASSLVAIPDHTGELFF. The CDR3 bases are TGTGCCAGCAGCTTAGTAGCGATCCCAGACCACACCGGGGAGCTGTTTTTT.

This clonotype turned up a few times. The genes are TRBV27 and TRBJ2-7; no reliable D call. Germline assignment: CDR1 MNHEY and CDR2 SMNVEV (reference sequence). This CDR3 is built from 15 residues. V shed 7 bases and J shed 3 bases, with 19 bases lying between them. The CDR3 is CASIILRQAFYEQYF. The CDR3 bases are TGTGCCAGCATCATACTACGACAAGCCTTCTACGAGCAGTACTTC.

The CDR3 spells CSARDKTVGDGYTF. For the CDR3, the DNA is TGCAGTGCTAGAGATAAGACAGTAGGGGATGGCTACACCTTC. The J gene is TRBJ1-2, the V gene TRBV20-1, with a possible D match to TRBD1 (5 bases). CDR1 DFQATT and CDR2 SNEGSKA come from the germline V gene (reference sequence). Deletions cut 0 bases from V and 6 bases from J, with 14 bases between. CDR3 length: 14 amino acids.

This clonotype has at least ten counts. This chain uses TRBV12-3 or TRBV12-4 with TRBJ2-5, with 9 bases identical to TRBD1. This CDR3 comprises 14 residues. After removal of 5 bases from V and 0 bases from J, the junction contained 1 base not matched to a gene. This CDR3 is CASSGTGHQETQYF. In nucleotides, the CDR3 is TGTGCCAGCAGTGGGACAGGGCACCAAGAGACCCAGTACTTC.

The chain combines TRBV7-9 with TRBJ2-1, with 7 positions matching TRBD2. V gave up 1 base and J gave up 5 bases; unmatched junction bases: 5. Germline lookup yields CDR1 SEHNR and CDR2 FQNEAQ (reference sequence). The CDR3 length is 15 residues. The CDR3 loop reads CASSLVTSANNEQFF. The CDR3 bases are TGTGCCAGCAGCTTAGTCACTAGCGCTAACAATGAGCAGTTCTTC.

This clonotype turned up a few times. V usage is TRBV20-1 and J usage is TRBJ2-3; D call uncertain. Germline lookup yields CDR1 DFQATT and CDR2 SNEGSKA (reference sequence). V lost 3 bases and J 1 base, leaving 8 bases between the germline ends. The CDR3 consists of 13 residues. The CDR3 region has the DNA TGCAGTGCTAGCGGAGCAGGCACAGATACGCAGTATTTT. This translates into CSASGAGTDTQYF.

This clonotype was seen ten or more times. The chain links TRBV5-1 to TRBJ2-3; D may be TRBD2 (6 bases). This CDR3 contains 12 residues. Germline lookup yields CDR1 SGHRS and CDR2 YFSETQ. Between the trimmed V and J ends, which lost 5 bases and 4 bases, there was a span of 8 bases. The CDR3 sequence is CASREGADTQYF. CDR3 nucleotide sequence: TGCGCCAGCAGGGAGGGTGCAGATACGCAGTATTTT.